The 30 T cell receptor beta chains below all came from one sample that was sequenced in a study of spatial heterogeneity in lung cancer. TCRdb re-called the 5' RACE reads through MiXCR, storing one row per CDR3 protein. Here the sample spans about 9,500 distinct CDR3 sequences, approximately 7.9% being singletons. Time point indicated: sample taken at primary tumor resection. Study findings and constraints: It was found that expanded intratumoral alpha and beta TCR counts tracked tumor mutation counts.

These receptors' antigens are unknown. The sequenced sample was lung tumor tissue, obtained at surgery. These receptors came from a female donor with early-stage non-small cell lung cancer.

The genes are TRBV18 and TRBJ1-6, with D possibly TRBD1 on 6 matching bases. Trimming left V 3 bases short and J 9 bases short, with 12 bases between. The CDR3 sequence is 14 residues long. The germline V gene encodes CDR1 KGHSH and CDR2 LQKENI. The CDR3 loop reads CASSPAGAGSPLHF. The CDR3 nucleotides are TGTGCCAGCTCACCGGCAGGGGCCGGTTCACCCCTCCACTTT.

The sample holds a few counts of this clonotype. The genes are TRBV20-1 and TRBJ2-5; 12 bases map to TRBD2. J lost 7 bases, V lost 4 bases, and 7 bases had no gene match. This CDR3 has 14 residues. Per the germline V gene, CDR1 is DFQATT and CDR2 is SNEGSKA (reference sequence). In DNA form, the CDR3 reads TGCAGTGCTACGCTAGCGGGGGGGCCCCGGACCCAGTACTTC. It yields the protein CSATLAGGPRTQYF.

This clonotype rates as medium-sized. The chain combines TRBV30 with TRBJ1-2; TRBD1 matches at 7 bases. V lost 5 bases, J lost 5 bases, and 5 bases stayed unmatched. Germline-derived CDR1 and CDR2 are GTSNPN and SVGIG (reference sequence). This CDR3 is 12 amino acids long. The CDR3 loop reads CAWAGTAYGYTF. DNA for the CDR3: TGTGCCTGGGCCGGGACAGCATATGGCTACACCTTC.

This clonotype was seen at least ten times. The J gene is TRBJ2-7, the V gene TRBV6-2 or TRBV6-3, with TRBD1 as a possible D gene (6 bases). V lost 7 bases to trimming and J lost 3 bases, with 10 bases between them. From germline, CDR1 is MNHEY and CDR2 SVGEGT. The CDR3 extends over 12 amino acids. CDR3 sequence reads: CASKTGSYEQYF. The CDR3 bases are TGTGCCAGCAAGACAGGAAGCTACGAGCAGTACTTC.

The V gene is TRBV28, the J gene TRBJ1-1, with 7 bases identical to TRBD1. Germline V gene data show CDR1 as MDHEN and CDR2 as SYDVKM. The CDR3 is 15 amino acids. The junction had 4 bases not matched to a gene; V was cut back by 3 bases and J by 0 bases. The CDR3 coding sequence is TGTGCCAGCAGTTTGGGACAGACAGTGAACACTGAAGCTTTCTTT. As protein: CASSLGQTVNTEAFF.

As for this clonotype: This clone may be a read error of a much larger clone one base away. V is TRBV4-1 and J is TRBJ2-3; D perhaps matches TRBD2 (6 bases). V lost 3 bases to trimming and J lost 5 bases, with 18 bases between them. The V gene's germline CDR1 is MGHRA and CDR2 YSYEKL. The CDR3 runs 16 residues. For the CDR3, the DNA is TGCGCCAGCAGCCACGGGACGGGGGTAGGAATAGATACGCAGTATTTT. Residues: CASSHGTGVGIDTQYF.

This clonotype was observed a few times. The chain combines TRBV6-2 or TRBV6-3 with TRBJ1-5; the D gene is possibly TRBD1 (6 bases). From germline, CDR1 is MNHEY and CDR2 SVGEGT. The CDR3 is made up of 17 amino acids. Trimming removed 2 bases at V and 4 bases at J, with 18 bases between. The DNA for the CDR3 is TGTGCCAGCAGTTACGTCGGCAGGGGCTATGGAAATCAGCCCCAGCATTTT. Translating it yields CASSYVGRGYGNQPQHF.

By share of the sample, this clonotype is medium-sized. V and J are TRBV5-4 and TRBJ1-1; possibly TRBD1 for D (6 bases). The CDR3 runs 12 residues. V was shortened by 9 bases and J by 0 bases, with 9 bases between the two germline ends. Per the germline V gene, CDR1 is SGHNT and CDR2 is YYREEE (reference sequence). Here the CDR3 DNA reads TGTGCCATCGGGACAATGAACACTGAAGCTTTCTTT. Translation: CAIGTMNTEAFF.

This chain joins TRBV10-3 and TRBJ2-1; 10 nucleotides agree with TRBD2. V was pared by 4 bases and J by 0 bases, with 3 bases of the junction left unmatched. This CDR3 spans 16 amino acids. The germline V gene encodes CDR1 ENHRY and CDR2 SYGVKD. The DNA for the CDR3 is TGTGCCATCAGTGTAAGCGGGGGGGCCTCCTACAATGAGCAGTTCTTC. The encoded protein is CAISVSGGASYNEQFF.

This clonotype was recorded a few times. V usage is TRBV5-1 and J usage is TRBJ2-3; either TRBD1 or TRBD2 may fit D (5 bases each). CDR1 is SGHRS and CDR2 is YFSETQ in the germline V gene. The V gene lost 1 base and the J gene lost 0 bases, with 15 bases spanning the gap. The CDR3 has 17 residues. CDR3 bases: TGCGCCAGCAGCTTGTTCGGGGCAGACGCTAGCACAGATACGCAGTATTTT. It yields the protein CASSLFGADASTDTQYF.

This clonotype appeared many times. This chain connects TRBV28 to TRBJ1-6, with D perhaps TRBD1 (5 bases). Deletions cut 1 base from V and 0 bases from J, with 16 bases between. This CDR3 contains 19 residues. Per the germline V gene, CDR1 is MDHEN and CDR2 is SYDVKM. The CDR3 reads CASSLSDSTRSSYNSPLHF. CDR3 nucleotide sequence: TGTGCCAGCAGTTTATCCGACAGTACTAGGAGCTCCTATAATTCACCCCTCCACTTT. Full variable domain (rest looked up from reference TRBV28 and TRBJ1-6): DVKVTQSSRYLVKRTGEKVFLECVQDMDHENMFWYRQDPGLGLRLIYFSYDVKMKEKGDIPEGYSVSREKKERFSLILESASTNQTSMYLCASSLSDSTRSSYNSPLHFGNGTRLTVT.

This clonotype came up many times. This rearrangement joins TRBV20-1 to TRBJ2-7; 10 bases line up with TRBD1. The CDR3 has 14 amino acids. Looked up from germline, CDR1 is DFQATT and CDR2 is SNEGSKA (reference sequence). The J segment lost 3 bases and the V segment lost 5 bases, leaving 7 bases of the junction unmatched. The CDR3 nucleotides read TGCAGTGCTGTTGACAGGGGGCGCCTCTACGAGCAGTACTTC. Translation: CSAVDRGRLYEQYF.

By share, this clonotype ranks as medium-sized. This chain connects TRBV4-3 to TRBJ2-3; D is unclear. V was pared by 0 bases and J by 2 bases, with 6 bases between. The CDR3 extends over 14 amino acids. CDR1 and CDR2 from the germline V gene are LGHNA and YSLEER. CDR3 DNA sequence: TGCGCCAGCAGCCAAGATACAGCCACAGATACGCAGTATTTT. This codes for CASSQDTATDTQYF.

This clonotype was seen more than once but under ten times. The CDR3 here is CASSAREETQYF. CDR3 in DNA: TGTGCCAGCAGCGCGCGCGAAGAGACCCAGTACTTC. The chain couples TRBV9 to TRBJ2-5; D is ambiguous. CDR1 is SGDLS, CDR2 YYNGEE, per germline. The CDR3 sequence is 12 residues long. V gave up 3 bases and J gave up 3 bases, with 6 bases separating them.

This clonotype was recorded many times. CDR3: CASSLGVGAGNQPQHF. The CDR3, as DNA: TGTGCCAGCAGCTTAGGGGTAGGGGCCGGCAATCAGCCCCAGCATTTT. This chain connects TRBV7-8 to TRBJ1-5; the D gene is possibly TRBD1 (5 bases). Trimming left V 1 base short and J 2 bases short, with 12 bases between. The CDR3 runs to 16 residues. Germline CDR1 and CDR2: SGHVS and FQNEAQ.

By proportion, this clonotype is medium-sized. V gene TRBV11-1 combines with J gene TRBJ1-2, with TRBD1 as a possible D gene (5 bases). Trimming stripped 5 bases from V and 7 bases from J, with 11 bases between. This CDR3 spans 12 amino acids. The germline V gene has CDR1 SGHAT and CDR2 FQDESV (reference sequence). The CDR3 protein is CASSIGQFGYTF. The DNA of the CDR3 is TGTGCCAGCAGCATAGGACAATTTGGCTACACCTTC. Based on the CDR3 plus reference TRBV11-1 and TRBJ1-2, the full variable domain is EAEVAQSPRYKITEKSQAVAFWCDPISGHATLYWYRQILGQGPELLVQFQDESVVDDSQLPKDRFSAERLKGVDSTLKIQPAELGDSAMYLCASSIGQFGYTFGSGTRLTVV.

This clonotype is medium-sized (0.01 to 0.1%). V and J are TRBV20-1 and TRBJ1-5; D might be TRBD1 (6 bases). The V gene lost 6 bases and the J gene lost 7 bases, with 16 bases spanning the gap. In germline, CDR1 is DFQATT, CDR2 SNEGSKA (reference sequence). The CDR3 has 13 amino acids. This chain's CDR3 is CSARGRNTQPQHF. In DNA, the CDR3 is TGCAGTGCCAGGGGTAGGAATACCCAGCCCCAGCATTTT.

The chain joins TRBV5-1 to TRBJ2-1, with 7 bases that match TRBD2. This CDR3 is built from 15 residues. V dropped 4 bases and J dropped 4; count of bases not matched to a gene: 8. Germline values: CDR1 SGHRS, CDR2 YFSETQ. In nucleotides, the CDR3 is TGCGCCAGCAGCCCCGGGGGGTCCGGATACAATGAGCAGTTCTTC. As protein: CASSPGGSGYNEQFF.

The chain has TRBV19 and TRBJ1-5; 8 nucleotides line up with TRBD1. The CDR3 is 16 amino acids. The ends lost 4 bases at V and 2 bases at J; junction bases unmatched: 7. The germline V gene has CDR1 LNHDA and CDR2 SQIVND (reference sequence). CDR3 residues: CASSNTGGGGNQPQHF. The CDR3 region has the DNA TGTGCCAGTAGTAACACAGGGGGAGGAGGCAATCAGCCCCAGCATTTT.

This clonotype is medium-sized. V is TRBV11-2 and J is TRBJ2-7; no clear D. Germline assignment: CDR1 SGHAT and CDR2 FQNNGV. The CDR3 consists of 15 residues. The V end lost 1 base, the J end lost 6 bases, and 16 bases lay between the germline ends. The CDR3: CASSLGTVALSEQYF. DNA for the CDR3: TGTGCCAGCAGCTTAGGTACAGTTGCCCTAAGCGAGCAGTACTTC.

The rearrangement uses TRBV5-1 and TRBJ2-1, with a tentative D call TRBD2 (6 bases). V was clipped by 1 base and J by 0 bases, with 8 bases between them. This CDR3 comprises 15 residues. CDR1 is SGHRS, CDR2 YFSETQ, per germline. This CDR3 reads CASSLQGLSYNEQFF. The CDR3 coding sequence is TGCGCCAGCAGCTTGCAGGGACTCTCCTACAATGAGCAGTTCTTC.

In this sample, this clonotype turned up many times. The DNA for the CDR3 is TGTGCCTGGAGTGGCTTCGGGACAGGATATAGCAATCAGCCCCAGCATTTT. It specifies CAWSGFGTGYSNQPQHF. The chain has TRBV30 and TRBJ1-5; 8 bases agree with TRBD1. The CDR3 extends over 17 amino acids. V shed 1 base, J shed 0 bases, and the junction held 8 bases outside the gene matches. CDR1 and CDR2 (germline): GTSNPN, SVGIG (reference sequence). Combining the CDR3 with reference TRBV30 and TRBJ1-5 gives the whole variable domain SQTIHQWPATLVQPVGSPLSLECTVEGTSNPNLYWYRQAAGRGLQLLFYSVGIGQISSEVPQNLSASRPQDRQFILSSKKLLLSDSGFYLCAWSGFGTGYSNQPQHFGDGTRLSIL.

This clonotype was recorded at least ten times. The DNA for the CDR3 is TGCAGCGTGATGACAGGGGTTGAGACCCAGTACTTC. Its translation is CSVMTGVETQYF. V is TRBV29-1 and J is TRBJ2-5; 8 bases agree with TRBD1. There are 12 residues in the CDR3. With V trimmed by 6 bases and J by 5 bases, 5 bases remained unmatched. Germline V gene lookup returns CDR1 SQVTM and CDR2 ANQGSEA.

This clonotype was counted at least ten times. CDR3 region: CASSLTRTEAFF. The CDR3 DNA reads as TGTGCCAGCAGTCTCACCCGCACTGAAGCTTTCTTT. The chain joins TRBV2 to TRBJ1-1; D gene uncertain. The germline gives CDR1 SNHLY, CDR2 FYNNEI. This CDR3 spans 12 amino acids. V shed 5 bases and J shed 4 bases, with 8 bases lying between them.

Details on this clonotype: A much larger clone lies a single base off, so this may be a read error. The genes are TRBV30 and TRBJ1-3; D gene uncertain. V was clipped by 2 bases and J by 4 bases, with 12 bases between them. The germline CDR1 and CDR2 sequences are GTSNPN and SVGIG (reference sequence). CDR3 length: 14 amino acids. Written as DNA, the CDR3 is TGTGCCTGGAGTCTGGCTAGGGAAGGAAACACCATATATTTT. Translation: CAWSLAREGNTIYF.

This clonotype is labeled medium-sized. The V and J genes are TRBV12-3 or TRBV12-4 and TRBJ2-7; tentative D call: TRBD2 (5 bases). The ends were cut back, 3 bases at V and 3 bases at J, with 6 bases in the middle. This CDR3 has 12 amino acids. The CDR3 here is CASSFEGYEQYF. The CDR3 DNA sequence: TGTGCCAGCAGTTTTGAGGGCTACGAGCAGTACTTC.

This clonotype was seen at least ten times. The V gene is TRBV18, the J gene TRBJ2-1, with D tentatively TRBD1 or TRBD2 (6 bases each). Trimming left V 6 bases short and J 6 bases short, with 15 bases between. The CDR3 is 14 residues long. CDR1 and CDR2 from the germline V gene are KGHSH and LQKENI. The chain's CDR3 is CASSFGGPLNEQFF. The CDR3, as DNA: TGTGCCAGCTCCTTTGGGGGGCCCCTCAATGAGCAGTTCTTC.

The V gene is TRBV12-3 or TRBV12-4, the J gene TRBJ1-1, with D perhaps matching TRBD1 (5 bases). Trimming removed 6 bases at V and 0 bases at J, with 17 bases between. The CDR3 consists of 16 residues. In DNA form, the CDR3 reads TGTGCCAGCAGCTCTCGAAGGGGAGGGGTGAACACTGAAGCTTTCTTT. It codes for CASSSRRGGVNTEAFF.

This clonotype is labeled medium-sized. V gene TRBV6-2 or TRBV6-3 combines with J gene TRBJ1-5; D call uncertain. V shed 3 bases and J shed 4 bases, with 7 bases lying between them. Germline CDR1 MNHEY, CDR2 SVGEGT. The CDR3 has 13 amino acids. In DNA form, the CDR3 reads TGTGCCAGCAGTTATAACCTAAATCAGCCCCAGCATTTT. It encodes CASSYNLNQPQHF.

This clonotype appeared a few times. CDR3 amino acids: CASSLTGGVETQYF. CDR3 sequence (DNA): TGTGCCAGCAGCTTAACAGGGGGCGTAGAGACCCAGTACTTC. This chain connects TRBV7-9 to TRBJ2-5; 9 bases are shared with TRBD1. Germline values: CDR1 SEHNR, CDR2 FQNEAQ (reference sequence). The CDR3 is 14 amino acids. V dropped 2 bases and J dropped 4; count of bases not matched to a gene: 2.